This TCR beta chain is from a study of blood T cell repertoires in COVID-19. Study-wide background: Whether acute or convalescent, the COVID-19 samples came from the United States, Italy and Spain. T cells, B-cell-depleted T cells, or PBMCs provided the cDNA or gDNA that served as material.

Study processing details: Reference gene primer amplification gave estimated nucleated cell counts. Method: immunoSEQ multiplex PCR; TCRdb's copy keeps in-frame clones and lacks some. V and J calls and clone size are given by that table; D and trimming were obtained from the DNA. The table records some 290,000 clones, 86% of them present only once. Per germline, CDR1 SGDLS and CDR2 YYNGEE. V was clipped by 3 bases and J by 5 bases; unmatched bases: 4. The CDR3 is made up of 13 amino acids. The TCR comes from a man aged 18 to 29 with active or convalescent COVID-19. Sequenced input: peripheral blood. The chain employs TRBV9 and TRBJ2-7, with 8 bases lining up with TRBD1. The CDR3 DNA follows: TGTGCCAGCAGCGCTTCAGGGGGCGACGAGCAGTACTTC. Its protein is CASSASGGDEQYF.